These 24 T cell receptor beta chains were all obtained from the same sample, sequenced in a study of T cell responses to AZD1222 COVID-19 vaccine. The repertoire was sequenced with immunoSEQ multiplex PCR; TCRdb's copy has only in-frame clones and lacks some. The repertoire consists of 150,000 or so clones, with roughly 93% occurring once and the leading ten covering around 0.98%. Sample: peripheral blood, taken 28 days after the second AZD1222 dose. The receptors here all came from an adult who received the AZD1222 COVID-19 vaccine.

The chain links TRBV14 to TRBJ2-2; no clear D gene. V lost 2 bases and J 4 bases, leaving 11 bases between the germline ends. The CDR3 sequence is 15 residues long. Germline loops: CDR1 SGHDN, CDR2 FVKESK. CDR3 sequence (DNA): TGTGCCAGCAGCCAATGGCAGTTCGGCACCGGGGAGCTGTTTTTT. It encodes CASSQWQFGTGELFF.

The CDR3 loop is CASSFMRGRGETQYF. CDR3 nucleotide sequence: TGTGCCAGCAGCTTTATGAGGGGGCGCGGAGAGACCCAGTACTTC. The chain uses TRBV7-9 and TRBJ2-5, with TRBD1 matching over 7 bases. V shed 3 bases and J 4 bases; nucleotides not matched to a gene: 8. In germline, CDR1 is SEHNR, CDR2 FQNEAQ (reference sequence). The CDR3 consists of 15 residues.

The V and J genes are TRBV29-1 and TRBJ1-2, with D hard to call. The CDR3 has 11 amino acids. V dropped 6 bases and J dropped 4 bases, with 9 bases sitting between them. The germline V gene encodes CDR1 SQVTM and CDR2 ANQGSEA. The chain's CDR3 is CSVARSYGYTF. The CDR3 DNA sequence: TGCAGCGTAGCCAGGTCCTATGGCTACACCTTC. Full variable domain (outside the CDR3, taken from reference TRBV29-1 and TRBJ1-2): SAVISQKPSRDICQRGTSLTIQCQVDSQVTMMFWYRQQPGQSLTLIATANQGSEATYESGFVIDKFPISRPNLTFSTLTVSNMSPEDSSIYLCSVARSYGYTFGSGTRLTVV.

In regard to this clone: Sequence at one end of the junction differs from germline and may be a read error. The CDR3: CASREGTAGWYETQYF. The CDR3 nucleotides are TGTGCCAGCAGAGAAGGGACAGCCGGGTGGTATGAGACCCAGTACTTC. The chain couples TRBV6-1 to TRBJ2-5; TRBD1 matches 7 bases. CDR1 and CDR2 (germline): MNHNS, SASEGT. The CDR3 loop spans 16 amino acids.

This chain uses TRBV19 with TRBJ1-1; possibly TRBD1 for D (5 bases). This CDR3 is 13 amino acids long. V was clipped by 5 bases and J by 4 bases, with 11 bases between them. Germline loops: CDR1 LNHDA, CDR2 SQIVND (reference sequence). CDR3 protein: CASSVDRATEAFF. The CDR3, as DNA: TGTGCCAGTAGTGTCGACAGAGCCACTGAAGCTTTCTTT.

This rearrangement joins TRBV3-1 (or the pseudogene TRBV3-2) to TRBJ1-2; no firm D call. CDR3 length: 17 residues. V was shortened by 4 bases and J by 5 bases, with 23 bases between the two germline ends. Germline CDR1 LGHDT, CDR2 YNNKEL (reference sequence). As DNA, the CDR3 is TGTGCCAGCAGCCCCCCGGGTTTCTCGGCCCCCTTTTATGGCTACACCTTC. Its translation: CASSPPGFSAPFYGYTF.

The rearrangement joins TRBV19 to TRBJ2-2, with D possibly being TRBD2 (6 bases). The CDR3 runs to 15 residues. Trimming shortened V by 2 bases and J by 5 bases, and 12 bases separated the two germline ends. Germline CDR1 reads LNHDA; CDR2 reads SQIVND (reference sequence). Here the CDR3 reads CASSIYSGGTGELFF. The CDR3 DNA reads as TGTGCCAGTAGTATATACAGTGGGGGGACCGGGGAGCTGTTTTTT.

This chain uses TRBV7-3 with TRBJ2-3; D may be TRBD2 (5 bases). The V end lost 2 bases, the J end lost 0 bases, and 12 bases lay between the germline ends. The CDR3 loop spans 16 amino acids. Germline V gives CDR1 SGHTA, CDR2 FQGTGA. CDR3: CASSLGSSPSTDTQYF. CDR3 bases: TGTGCCAGCAGCTTAGGGTCTAGCCCTAGCACAGATACGCAGTATTTT.

CDR3 nucleotide sequence: TGTGCCAGCAGCGCGGCGACTAGTTTCACCGGGGAGCTGTTTTTT. Its protein is CASSAATSFTGELFF. V usage is TRBV7-6 and J usage is TRBJ2-2; possible D gene TRBD2, 6 bases. The CDR3 contains 15 residues. Trimming took 5 bases from V and 4 from J, leaving 14 bases between them. Germline V CDR1 and CDR2: SGHVS, FNYEAQ.

J is TRBJ2-2 and V is TRBV5-6; 11 nucleotides line up with TRBD2. Germline assignment: CDR1 SGHDT and CDR2 YYEEEE. The CDR3 contains 15 residues. With 1 base clipped from V and 6 bases from J, the junction kept 2 bases outside the gene matches. CDR3 DNA sequence: TGTGCCAGCAGCTTGTGGGGACTAGCGGCCGGGGAGCTGTTTTTT. It encodes CASSLWGLAAGELFF.

CDR3 protein: CSVDRQGSYEQYF. DNA of the CDR3: TGCAGCGTTGACAGACAGGGCTCCTACGAGCAGTACTTC. The genes are TRBV29-1 and TRBJ2-7; the match to TRBD1 covers 7 bases. The germline gives CDR1 SQVTM, CDR2 ANQGSEA. The trim removed 3 bases at V and 0 bases at J, leaving 2 bases unmatched. This CDR3 spans 13 amino acids.

The chain combines TRBV9 with TRBJ2-3; a possible D gene is TRBD2 (5 bases). Germline lookup yields CDR1 SGDLS and CDR2 YYNGEE. There are 17 residues in the CDR3. The CDR3 is CAWRRPLKKSSTDTQYF. The CDR3 bases are TGTGCGTGGCGGAGGCCCTTAAAGAAATCTAGCACAGATACGCAGTATTTT.

The chain recombines TRBV7-2 with TRBJ2-7, with no clear D. Germline CDR1 is SGHTA and CDR2 is FQGNSA. The CDR3 sequence is 11 residues long. V was pared by 1 base and J by 7 bases, with 5 bases between. CDR3 amino acids: CASSLVEEQYF. CDR3 sequence (DNA): TGTGCCAGCAGCTTAGTGGAGGAGCAGTACTTC.

The chain carries TRBV7-9 and TRBJ2-3, with D possibly being TRBD1 (6 bases). This CDR3 region has 14 residues. V was clipped by 1 base and J by 4 bases, with 9 bases between them. Germline V CDR1 and CDR2: SEHNR, FQNEAQ (reference sequence). CDR3 sequence reads: CASSLGGGADTQYF. The CDR3 coding sequence is TGTGCCAGCAGCTTAGGAGGGGGAGCAGATACGCAGTATTTT.

The J gene is TRBJ2-1, the V gene TRBV10-2; TRBD2 agrees at 8 bases. Germline trimming cut 0 bases from V and 0 bases from J; bases unmatched to any gene: 7. Germline V gene sequence: CDR1 WSHSY, CDR2 SAAADI. This CDR3 comprises 18 residues. CDR3 sequence (DNA): TGCGCCAGCAGTGAGTCGAGACTAGCGCACAGCTCCTACAATGAGCAGTTCTTC. Translated, it gives CASSESRLAHSSYNEQFF.

The chain combines TRBV5-1 with TRBJ2-3; D unresolved. Germline values: CDR1 SGHRS, CDR2 YFSETQ. V lost 0 bases, J lost 0 bases, and 5 bases lay in between. This CDR3 is 14 amino acids long. Written as DNA, the CDR3 is TGCGCCAGCAGCTTGGCAGTTAGCACAGATACGCAGTATTTT. It codes for CASSLAVSTDTQYF.

The chain links TRBV15 to TRBJ2-2; D is tentatively TRBD1 or TRBD2 (6 bases each). Germline assignment: CDR1 LNHNV and CDR2 YYDKDF (reference sequence). Deletions cut 1 base from V and 3 bases from J, with 12 bases between. There are 16 residues in the CDR3. The CDR3 spells CATSRGWGAHTGELFF. The CDR3 DNA sequence: TGTGCCACCAGCAGAGGGTGGGGGGCTCACACCGGGGAGCTGTTTTTT.

The chain combines TRBV3-1 (or the pseudogene TRBV3-2) with TRBJ2-7; TRBD1 agrees at 9 bases. The CDR3 contains 15 residues. The J segment lost 3 bases and the V segment lost 1 base, leaving 4 bases of the junction unmatched. The V gene's germline CDR1 is LGHDT and CDR2 YNNKEL (reference sequence). CDR3 DNA sequence: TGTGCCAGCAGCCAAGGGGGACAGGGCATCTACGAGCAGTACTTC. Its protein product is CASSQGGQGIYEQYF.

V usage is TRBV4-2 and J usage is TRBJ1-2, with TRBD1 matching 7 bases. The length of the CDR3 is 16 residues. Germline V gene lookup returns CDR1 LGHNA and CDR2 YNFKEQ. J was trimmed by 2 bases and V by 1 base; bases with no gene match: 7. The CDR3 loop reads CASSQVGLQGNYGYTF. CDR3 nucleotide sequence: TGTGCCAGCAGCCAAGTAGGTTTACAGGGGAACTATGGCTACACCTTC.

V and J are TRBV7-9 and TRBJ1-5; a weak D match, TRBD1 (6 bases). V lost 0 bases and J 2 bases, leaving 11 bases between the germline ends. CDR1 is SEHNR and CDR2 is FQNEAQ in the germline V gene (reference sequence). The CDR3 is 16 amino acids. The CDR3 reads CASSLAGRGRNQPQHF. CDR3 in DNA: TGTGCCAGCAGCTTAGCGGGCAGGGGCCGCAATCAGCCCCAGCATTTT. The variable domain in full, completed from reference TRBV7-9 and TRBJ1-5, reads DTGVSQNPRHKITKRGQNVTFRCDPISEHNRLYWYRQTLGQGPEFLTYFQNEAQLEKSRLLSDRFSAERPKGSFSTLEIQRTEQGDSAMYLCASSLAGRGRNQPQHFGDGTRLSIL.

The rearrangement links TRBV2 to TRBJ2-5; D not certain. Trimming pared 5 bases from V and 2 bases from J, leaving 9 bases between. Germline V gene data show CDR1 as SNHLY and CDR2 as FYNNEI. This CDR3 comprises 13 residues. The CDR3 sequence: CASSLDRQETQYF. CDR3 DNA sequence: TGTGCCAGCAGTCTGGACCGACAAGAGACCCAGTACTTC.

The genes are TRBV30 and TRBJ1-2; 7 bases map to TRBD1. The V and J ends lost 3 bases and 4 bases, in that order; junction bases with no gene match: 8. The germline V gene has CDR1 GTSNPN and CDR2 SVGIG (reference sequence). This CDR3 spans 14 amino acids. This CDR3 is CAWRHRGRTYGYTF. The CDR3 bases are TGTGCCTGGAGGCACAGGGGACGGACCTATGGCTACACCTTC.

The gene calls are TRBV13 and TRBJ1-3; D not certain. Germline V gene data show CDR1 as PRHDT and CDR2 as FYEKMQ (reference sequence). This CDR3 is built from 14 residues. The ends were cut back, 0 bases at V and 1 base at J, with 4 bases in the middle. CDR3 in amino acids: CASSLGHSGNTIYF. As DNA, the CDR3 is TGTGCCAGCAGCTTAGGTCATTCTGGAAACACCATATATTTT.

V gene TRBV6-5 combines with J gene TRBJ2-7; 9 nucleotides line up with TRBD1. Trimming cost V 7 bases and J 2 bases; bases outside gene matches: 9. Per the germline V gene, CDR1 is MNHEY and CDR2 is SVGAGI. There are 15 residues in the CDR3. The CDR3 loop reads CASTKAGQGAYEQYF. CDR3 in DNA: TGTGCCAGCACAAAGGCGGGACAGGGCGCCTACGAGCAGTACTTC.